Below, one T cell receptor beta chain is given with its context. The target of this receptor is not known. No base qualities exist here, and no much larger clone lies one base off it. This specimen comes from a study of blood T cell repertoires in COVID-19 (dated by TCRdb to the early 2020s). Background for the entire study: Samples covering the acute and convalescent phases of COVID-19 were provided by collaborators in the United States, Italy and Spain. The prospective study material was composed of cDNA or gDNA derived from T cells, B-cell-depleted T cells, or PBMCs. The dataset comprised deeply sampled blood TCRbeta repertoires from subjects exposed to, actively infected with, or recovered from COVID-19. The repertoires were released in a freely available public database meant as a resource for research on the immune response to SARS-CoV-2. The samples were drawn from the first 160 participants of the ongoing ImmuneRACE study and from 950 to 1,500 subjects provided by 6 global collaborators. A de-identified subject ID, COVID-19 status, age in years and sex were almost always included in the sample metadata. Where HLA class I and class II types were available, the types were taken from metadata supplied by the sample provider, not from assay-based typing.

Its CDR3 holds 16 amino acids, cysteine through phenylalanine. The CDR3 DNA has 48 bases and is translated from base 1. From a lookup of the germline V gene, CDR1 and CDR2 are SGHRS and YFSETQ. Here V drops 4 bases and J drops 7 bases, and the junction holds 16 bases not matched to any gene. What the study reported, not specific to this receptor: How much clinical and demographic metadata was included differed by source and by participant, and the metadata was provided uncurated.

Whole blood was collected in K2EDTA tubes by collaborating institutions according to the institutions' own protocols. Collaborator samples were shipped for TCRbeta analysis as frozen whole blood, isolated PBMCs, or DNA extracted from either sample type. TCRbeta CDR3 regions were amplified from genomic DNA using the immunoSEQ Assay, a bias-controlled multiplex PCR. Turning to the authors' computational methods: Within the assay, amplification of reference gene primers was used to estimate how many nucleated cells each sample contained. To quantify the absolute abundance of each unique TCRbeta CDR3 rearrangement, sequence reads were collapsed and filtered. For each sample, productive Simpson clonality was calculated by taking the square root of Simpson's diversity index across productive rearrangements. Drawn from immuneACCESS, this table holds only the in-frame rearrangements with V and J called that TCRdb kept. Clones are partly lost; checked studies trace under half to an unresolved V gene and leave the rest unexplained. The D gene and trimming were derived from the DNA, and the V and J assignments and clone size from that table. The sample table contains 270,000 or so clones; only one count was recorded for 84% of them. The ten largest clones represent roughly 8.6% of the sample.

The receptor's source is a human donor in a cohort sampled during active COVID-19. The rearranged segments are TRBV5-1 and TRBJ1-1, with 7 middle bases fitting TRBD1. Sequencing was performed on peripheral blood. The CDR3 region has the sequence CASSNRDRLTSIEAFF. The DNA sequence is TGCGCCAGCAGCAACAGGGACAGACTAACATCAATTGAAGCTTTCTTT.